This record covers a single T cell receptor (beta chain). The data are from a study of control samples from healthy donors and cancer patients. CDR1 and CDR2 from the germline V gene are SGHTA and FQGNSA. V gave up 5 bases and J gave up 5 bases, with 12 bases separating them. The CDR3 is made up of 14 amino acids. Using immunoSEQ multiplex PCR, the repertoire was profiled, and TCRdb retains in-frame clones only, with some absent. The sample holds some 150,000 clones; 93% are singletons and the top ten take approximately 4%. Sequencing was carried out using blood. The chain carries TRBV7-2 and TRBJ1-4; D possibly corresponds to TRBD1 (5 bases). The receptor comes from a woman between 55 and 75 years old in good health. The CDR3 bases are TGTGCCAGCAGCATGACAGCTTTAAATGAAAAACTGTTTTTT. It translates to CASSMTALNEKLFF.